This T cell receptor (beta chain) was documented in a study of blood T cell repertoires in COVID-19. As for the study in general: T cells, B-cell-depleted T cells, or PBMCs supplied cDNA or gDNA.

Here immunoSEQ multiplex PCR was the method, and the copy in TCRdb shows in-frame clones only, minus some. There are hundreds of thousands of clones in the sample; around 82% occur only once, and roughly 5% lies in the top ten. Deletions cut 5 bases from V and 5 bases from J, with 13 bases between. Germline lookup yields CDR1 MNHEY and CDR2 SVGAGI. This CDR3 region has 13 residues. This clone was seen repeatedly, ten times or more. Enrolled through a virtual design, the participants were between roughly 18 and 100 years of age and came from 24 US areas. Categorization into cohorts depended on clinical history that participants reported. No more than 2 weeks before study entry, exposed participants had met a case of COVID-19.

V gene TRBV6-5 combines with J gene TRBJ2-7, with a weak D call TRBD1 (5 bases). The sequenced sample consisted of PBMCs or T cells enriched from blood (not recorded which). This receptor was obtained from a woman aged 45-65 years who had been exposed to COVID-19. CDR3 region: CASSTGQQHEQYF. In DNA form, the CDR3 reads TGTGCCAGCAGTACTGGACAACAGCACGAGCAGTACTTC.